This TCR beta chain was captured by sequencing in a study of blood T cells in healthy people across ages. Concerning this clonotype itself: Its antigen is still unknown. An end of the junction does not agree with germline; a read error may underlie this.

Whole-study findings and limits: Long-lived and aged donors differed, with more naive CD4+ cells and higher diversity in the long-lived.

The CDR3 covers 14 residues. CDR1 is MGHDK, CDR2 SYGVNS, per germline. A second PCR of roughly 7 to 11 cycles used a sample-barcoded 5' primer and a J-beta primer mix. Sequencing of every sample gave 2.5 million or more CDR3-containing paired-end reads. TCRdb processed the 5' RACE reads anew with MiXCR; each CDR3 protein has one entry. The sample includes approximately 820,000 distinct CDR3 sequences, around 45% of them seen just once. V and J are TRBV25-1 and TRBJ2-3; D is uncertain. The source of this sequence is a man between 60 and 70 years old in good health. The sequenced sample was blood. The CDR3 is CASSEFDGTDTLYF. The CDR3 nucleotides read TGTGCCAGCAGTGAATTCGACGGCACAGATACGCTGTATTTT.